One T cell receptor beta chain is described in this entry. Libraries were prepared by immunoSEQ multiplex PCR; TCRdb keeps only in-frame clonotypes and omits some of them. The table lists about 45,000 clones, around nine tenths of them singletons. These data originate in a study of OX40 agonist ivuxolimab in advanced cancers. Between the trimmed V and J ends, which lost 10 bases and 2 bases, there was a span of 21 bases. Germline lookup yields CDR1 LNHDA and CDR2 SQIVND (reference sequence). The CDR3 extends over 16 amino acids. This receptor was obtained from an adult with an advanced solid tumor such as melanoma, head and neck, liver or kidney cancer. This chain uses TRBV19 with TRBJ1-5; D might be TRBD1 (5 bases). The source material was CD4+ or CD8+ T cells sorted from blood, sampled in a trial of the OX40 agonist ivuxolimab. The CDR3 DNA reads TGTGCCACCCGGAAACAGGCCCCCCAAGGCAATCAGCCCCAGCATTTT. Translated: CATRKQAPQGNQPQHF.